A selection of T cell receptor beta chains follows, all from one sample in a study of blood T cell repertoires in COVID-19. TCRdb's copy holds only in-frame clones and misses some; the assay was immunoSEQ multiplex PCR. The repertoire holds 60,000 to 80,000 clones, with just over 85% as singletons. The specimen sequenced was peripheral blood. Receptor source: a human donor in a cohort sampled during active COVID-19. CDR3s include the opening cysteine and the closing phenylalanine or tryptophan. A D gene is named only where the DNA matches it firmly.

j_call	d_call	v_call	cdr3_aa
TRBJ2-5	TRBD2	TRBV7-9	CASSNSGTRHQETQYF
TRBJ2-5	.	TRBV7-9	CASSLSMGGGLYQETQYF
TRBJ1-4	.	TRBV2	CASSRRAANEKLFF
TRBJ2-7	.	TRBV11-2	CASSRAGRSYEQYF
TRBJ1-1	TRBD1	TRBV4-3	CASSGGQLNTEAFF
TRBJ2-4	.	TRBV5-1	CASSPGRTYDLAKNIQYF
TRBJ2-5	TRBD1	TRBV5-6	CASSLNAWTGGQETQYF
TRBJ2-1	TRBD1	TRBV6-2/TRBV6-3	CASSYRDRGNEQFF
TRBJ2-1	.	TRBV7-9	CASTSVGQSYNEQFF
TRBJ2-1	TRBD2	TRBV10-1	CASSSTGTSGRSKQFF
TRBJ1-1	TRBD1	TRBV5-5	CASSLEGAAFF
TRBJ1-5	.	TRBV2	CASSESADNQPQHF
TRBJ2-7	.	TRBV2	CASSELSERSYEQYF
TRBJ1-4	.	TRBV2	CASRGPTPLATNEKLFF
TRBJ2-7	.	TRBV5-1	CASSLGGNAFDEQYF
TRBJ2-3	TRBD2	TRBV19	CASQAGESDTQYF
TRBJ2-7	TRBD2	TRBV29-1	CSVGGRGDGSYEQYF
TRBJ2-1	.	TRBV6-2/TRBV6-3	CASSLWTPVWNEQFF
TRBJ1-2	.	TRBV7-2	CASSLARRVGNYGYTF
TRBJ2-7	TRBD1	TRBV18	CASSPAGTGYYEQYF
TRBJ1-5	.	TRBV7-2	CASSLAHQGTQPQHF
TRBJ1-1	.	TRBV5-1	CASSLTGNTEAFF
TRBJ2-2	TRBD1	TRBV2	CASSRNRGTYTGELFF
TRBJ1-5	TRBD1	TRBV27	CASSPYRGGLHF
TRBJ1-1	.	TRBV3-1/TRBV3-2	CASSQGWRGNTEAFF
TRBJ2-7	TRBD1	TRBV5-1	CASSLTGVPVDEQYF
TRBJ1-1	.	TRBV5-1	CASSLVGGMNTEAFF
TRBJ2-7	.	TRBV7-6	CASSTPGYEQYF
TRBJ2-7	TRBD2	TRBV5-4	CASSLPNRGGATYEQYF
TRBJ2-2	.	TRBV18	CASSTGTRNTGELFF
TRBJ2-3	TRBD2	TRBV9	CASSVTSGGADTQYF
TRBJ2-5	.	TRBV6-6	CASSYSGGQETQYF
TRBJ1-4	.	TRBV15	CATSRDLEKLFF
TRBJ2-1	TRBD1	TRBV3-1/TRBV3-2	CASSQDRSRGRKDEQFF
TRBJ2-4	.	TRBV2	CASNADLLSKNIQYF